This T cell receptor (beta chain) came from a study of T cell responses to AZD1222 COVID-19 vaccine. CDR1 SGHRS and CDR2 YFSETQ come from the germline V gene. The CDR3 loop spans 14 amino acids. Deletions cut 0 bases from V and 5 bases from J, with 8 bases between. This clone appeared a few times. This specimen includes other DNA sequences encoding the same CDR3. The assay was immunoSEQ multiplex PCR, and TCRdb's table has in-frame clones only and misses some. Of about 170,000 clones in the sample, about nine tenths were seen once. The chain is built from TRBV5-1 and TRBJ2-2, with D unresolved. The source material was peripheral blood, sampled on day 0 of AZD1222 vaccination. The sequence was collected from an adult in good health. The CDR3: CASSLGLGTGELFF. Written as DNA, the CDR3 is TGCGCCAGCAGCTTGGGGCTAGGGACCGGGGAGCTGTTTTTT.